The 18 T cell receptor beta chains reported below all come from one sample, sequenced in a study of graft-versus-host responses after intestinal transplantation. Libraries were prepared by immunoSEQ multiplex PCR; TCRdb keeps only in-frame clonotypes and omits some of them. The sample lists roughly 46,000 clones; around 93% were seen once. The sequenced sample was PBMCs, obtained around 27 months after a first intestinal transplant, on the day of a second. The receptors stem from a human patient who received an intestinal transplant, so some T cells may come from the graft donor.

The chain employs TRBV19 and TRBJ1-1; D may be TRBD1 (6 bases). Germline assignment: CDR1 LNHDA and CDR2 SQIVND (reference sequence). This CDR3 has 14 residues. The V gene lost 10 bases and the J gene lost 2 bases, with 17 bases spanning the gap. The CDR3 coding sequence is TGTGCCACCAACGCGAGGGGGGGAAACACTGAAGCTTTCTTT. It encodes CATNARGGNTEAFF.

The V and J genes are TRBV18 and TRBJ2-5, with D possibly being TRBD1 (6 bases). The J call is doubtful: the DNA matches TRBJ2-7 better. Germline CDR1 is KGHSH and CDR2 is LQKENI. The CDR3 extends over 15 amino acids. In DNA, the CDR3 is TGTGCCAGCTCACCACCGAGCAGGGGCGAGTACGAGCAGTACTTC. As protein: CASSPPSRGEYEQYF.

The CDR3 is CASSSPGLAGSSSYNEQFF. The DNA for the CDR3 is TGCGCCAGCAGCTCACCGGGACTAGCGGGATCTAGCTCCTACAATGAGCAGTTCTTC. This rearrangement joins TRBV5-1 to TRBJ2-1; 13 nucleotides align to TRBD2. The CDR3 is made up of 19 amino acids. CDR1 is SGHRS, CDR2 YFSETQ, per germline. V lost 3 bases, J lost 0 bases, and 9 bases stayed unmatched.

This clone has only a few counts. The chain combines TRBV6-1 with TRBJ2-5; 7 bases agree with TRBD2. Germline V CDR1 and CDR2: MNHNS, SASEGT. V dropped 1 base and J dropped 1; count of bases not matched to a gene: 3. The CDR3 length is 15 residues. The CDR3 loop is CASSEGGGSQETQYF. The CDR3 region has the DNA TGTGCCAGCAGTGAAGGGGGGGGGTCCCAAGAGACCCAGTACTTC.

This rearrangement joins TRBV6-1 to TRBJ2-2; no clear D gene. From germline, CDR1 is MNHNS and CDR2 SASEGT. The CDR3 loop spans 14 amino acids. The ends were cut back, 5 bases at V and 1 base at J, with 8 bases in the middle. CDR3 loop: CASSYLENTGELFF. The DNA for the CDR3 is TGTGCCAGCAGTTATCTAGAGAACACCGGGGAGCTGTTTTTT.

This rearrangement joins TRBV6-6 to TRBJ2-7, with a possible D match to TRBD1 (6 bases). The CDR3 extends over 13 amino acids. The germline gives CDR1 MNHNY, CDR2 SVGAGI (reference sequence). V dropped 6 bases and J dropped 3 bases, with 12 bases sitting between them. The CDR3 DNA reads TGTGCCAGCAGCCCCGGACAGTACTACGAGCAGTACTTC. Translating it yields CASSPGQYYEQYF.

The chain combines TRBV6-1 with TRBJ1-5; D is unclear. The CDR3 has 13 amino acids. The germline V gene has CDR1 MNHNS and CDR2 SASEGT. Trimming pared 6 bases from V and 0 bases from J, leaving 6 bases between. CDR3 loop: CASSADSNQPQHF. CDR3 bases: TGTGCCAGCAGCGCGGATAGCAATCAGCCCCAGCATTTT.

The chain joins TRBV6-5 to TRBJ1-5; 9 nucleotides line up with TRBD1. The CDR3 length is 14 residues. Germline CDR1 and CDR2: MNHEY and SVGAGI. V shed 8 bases, J shed 2 bases, and the junction held 4 bases outside the gene matches. For the CDR3, the DNA is TGTGCCAGCGGACGGACAGGGGGCAATCAGCCCCAGCATTTT. Amino acid sequence: CASGRTGGNQPQHF.

The genes are TRBV11-2 and TRBJ2-7; 10 bases fit TRBD2. Per the germline V gene, CDR1 is SGHAT and CDR2 is FQNNGV. There are 15 residues in the CDR3. J was trimmed by 2 bases and V by 5 bases; bases with no gene match: 6. CDR3 DNA: TGTGCCAGCAGCCTTAGGACTAGCGGTACCTACGAGCAGTACTTC. This sequence encodes CASSLRTSGTYEQYF.

The gene calls are TRBV21-1 and TRBJ2-1; TRBD2, the table's D call, lacks a check against the DNA. TRBV21-1 constitutes a pseudogene. CDR3 length equals 17 residues. DNA of the CDR3: TGTGCCAGCAGGATTCCTCCTACTAGCGGGAGTCCCAATGAGCAGTTCTTC. Translation: CASRIPPTSGSPNEQFF.

The genes are TRBV19 and TRBJ1-2; 8 bases agree with TRBD1. V shed 7 bases and J 8 bases; nucleotides not matched to a gene: 6. CDR1 and CDR2 from the germline V gene are LNHDA and SQIVND (reference sequence). The CDR3 sequence is 12 residues long. CDR3 protein: CASTRTGRGYTF. CDR3 sequence (DNA): TGTGCCAGTACCAGGACAGGGAGGGGCTACACCTTC.

The genes are TRBV19 and TRBJ2-7, with 7 nucleotides matching TRBD1. The CDR3 runs 13 residues. J lost 2 bases, V lost 5 bases, and 3 bases had no gene match. Germline V gene data show CDR1 as LNHDA and CDR2 as SQIVND (reference sequence). This chain's CDR3 is CASSATGAYEQYF. The CDR3 DNA reads TGTGCCAGTAGTGCAACAGGGGCCTACGAGCAGTACTTC.

V gene TRBV20-1 combines with J gene TRBJ1-2, with D uncertain. V lost 6 bases and J 4 bases, leaving 9 bases between the germline ends. Looked up from germline, CDR1 is DFQATT and CDR2 is SNEGSKA (reference sequence). The CDR3 has 11 amino acids. The DNA for the CDR3 is TGCAGTGCCCGCGAGATCTATGGCTACACCTTC. Its translation is CSAREIYGYTF.

V and J are TRBV2 and TRBJ2-6, with D uncertain. The ends were cut back, 5 bases at V and 0 bases at J, with 2 bases in the middle. The germline CDR1 and CDR2 sequences are SNHLY and FYNNEI. The CDR3 has 13 residues. The CDR3 sequence: CASSPSGANVLTF. The CDR3 coding sequence is TGTGCCAGCAGTCCCTCTGGGGCCAACGTCCTGACTTTC.

CDR3 amino acids: CASTRSGRAEYEQYF. DNA for the CDR3: TGTGCCAGCACCCGTAGCGGGAGGGCCGAATACGAGCAGTACTTC. V is TRBV7-2 and J is TRBJ2-7, with 11 bases fitting TRBD2. CDR1 is SGHTA, CDR2 FQGNSA, per germline. Trimming at V came to 7 bases and at J to 4 bases, leaving 9 bases not matched to a gene. The CDR3 contains 15 residues.

This sequence joins TRBV30 and TRBJ2-7, with D possibly TRBD2 on 6 matching bases. V shed 0 bases and J shed 7 bases, with 16 bases lying between them. The CDR3 is made up of 14 amino acids. Per the germline V gene, CDR1 is GTSNPN and CDR2 is SVGIG (reference sequence). CDR3 in DNA: TGTGCCTGGAGTGTAGGCGGGAAGGGTCGGGAGCAGTACTTC. Translated, it gives CAWSVGGKGREQYF.

This clone was observed once. This rearrangement joins TRBV29-1 to TRBJ2-5, with no clear D. Trimming shortened V by 5 bases and J by 1 base, and 8 bases separated the two germline ends. Germline lookup yields CDR1 SQVTM and CDR2 ANQGSEA. CDR3 length: 12 amino acids. CDR3 nucleotides: TGCAGCGTTTGTGGTTCCCAAGAGACCCAGTACTTC. This sequence encodes CSVCGSQETQYF.

The rearrangement links TRBV5-6 to TRBJ1-1; D gene uncertain. The CDR3 has 10 amino acids. Germline V CDR1 and CDR2: SGHDT, YYEEEE. V was cut by 7 bases and J by 3 bases, with 4 bases left in between. CDR3 loop: CASGDTEAFF. The CDR3, as DNA: TGTGCCAGCGGGGACACTGAAGCTTTCTTT.